The 7 T cell receptor beta chains below come from one sample, sequenced in a study of T cell responses to AZD1222 COVID-19 vaccine. The data were produced by immunoSEQ multiplex PCR, yet TCRdb's version contains in-frame clones alone and is incomplete. The table lists about 120,000 clones, roughly 92% of them singletons. The material sequenced was peripheral blood, taken 28 days after the second AZD1222 dose. The receptor set was obtained from an adult who received the AZD1222 COVID-19 vaccine.

The chain couples TRBV18 to TRBJ2-7; 9 bases align to TRBD1. The CDR3 loop spans 15 amino acids. J gave up 6 bases and V 3 bases, and 9 bases lay outside the gene matches. Germline CDR1 and CDR2: KGHSH and LQKENI. The CDR3 sequence is CASSPFHRGQTEQYF. CDR3 nucleotide sequence: TGTGCCAGCTCACCGTTTCACAGGGGGCAGACCGAGCAGTACTTC. Filled out from reference TRBV18 and TRBJ2-7, the complete variable domain reads NAGVMQNPRHLVRRRGQEARLRCSPMKGHSHVYWYRQLPEEGLKFMVYLQKENIIDESGMPKERFSAEFPKEGPSILRIQQVVRGDSAAYFCASSPFHRGQTEQYFGPGTRLTVT.

The V call is TRBV7-2, the J call TRBJ2-3, with TRBD2 matching 8 bases. V lost 2 bases to trimming and J lost 5 bases; unmatched junction nucleotides: 12. CDR1 and CDR2 (germline): SGHTA, FQGNSA. The CDR3 is 17 residues long. The CDR3 nucleotides read TGTGCCAGCAGCTTACAACGGGGGGGCCGTCTTCGAGATACGCAGTATTTT. It codes for CASSLQRGGRLRDTQYF.

The V gene is TRBV6-6, the J gene TRBJ2-1, with TRBD2 as a possible D gene (7 bases). The CDR3 spans 13 residues. The germline gives CDR1 MNHNY, CDR2 SVGAGI (reference sequence). Trimming cost V 3 bases and J 8 bases, with 11 bases left between them. The CDR3 protein is CASSYGGADEQFF. The DNA of the CDR3 is TGTGCCAGCAGTTATGGGGGGGCGGATGAGCAGTTCTTC.

This clone was observed a single time. The chain couples TRBV9 to TRBJ1-2; no clear D. The CDR3 is 14 residues long. The V and J ends lost 3 bases and 5 bases respectively, with 14 bases between them. Germline V CDR1 and CDR2: SGDLS, YYNGEE. CDR3 region: CASSAASSLYGYTF. CDR3 bases: TGTGCCAGCAGCGCGGCCAGTAGTCTATATGGCTACACCTTC.

V and J are TRBV18 and TRBJ2-1; 15 bases line up with TRBD2. This CDR3 comprises 17 residues. Germline trimming cut 7 bases from V and 2 bases from J; bases unmatched to any gene: 6. Per the germline V gene, CDR1 is KGHSH and CDR2 is LQKENI. The CDR3 loop is CASFGTSGGTAYNEQFF. The DNA of the CDR3 is TGTGCCAGCTTCGGGACTAGCGGGGGGACCGCCTACAATGAGCAGTTCTTC. Variable domain in full (rest from reference TRBV18 and TRBJ2-1): NAGVMQNPRHLVRRRGQEARLRCSPMKGHSHVYWYRQLPEEGLKFMVYLQKENIIDESGMPKERFSAEFPKEGPSILRIQQVVRGDSAAYFCASFGTSGGTAYNEQFFGPGTRLTVL.

The chain couples TRBV6-6 to TRBJ1-3; D is unresolved. CDR3 size: 11 residues. The germline V and J ends were trimmed by 11 bases and 2 bases, with 7 bases remaining between them. CDR1 MNHNY and CDR2 SVGAGI come from the germline V gene (reference sequence). CDR3 sequence reads: CAAAAGNTIYF. CDR3 coding DNA: TGTGCCGCTGCGGCTGGAAACACCATATATTTT.

The chain links TRBV5-1 to TRBJ2-1; 9 nucleotides align to TRBD1. Looked up from germline, CDR1 is SGHRS and CDR2 is YFSETQ. With V trimmed by 5 bases and J by 6 bases, 15 bases remained unmatched. The CDR3 is made up of 17 amino acids. CDR3 protein: CASRPGTGSIWGNEQFF. CDR3 sequence (DNA): TGCGCCAGCAGACCCGGGACAGGGTCTATCTGGGGCAATGAGCAGTTCTTC. Complete variable domain (other parts from reference TRBV5-1 and TRBJ2-1): KAGVTQTPRYLIKTRGQQVTLSCSPISGHRSVSWYQQTPGQGLQFLFEYFSETQRNKGNFPGRFSGRQFSNSRSEMNVSTLELGDSALYLCASRPGTGSIWGNEQFFGPGTRLTVL.